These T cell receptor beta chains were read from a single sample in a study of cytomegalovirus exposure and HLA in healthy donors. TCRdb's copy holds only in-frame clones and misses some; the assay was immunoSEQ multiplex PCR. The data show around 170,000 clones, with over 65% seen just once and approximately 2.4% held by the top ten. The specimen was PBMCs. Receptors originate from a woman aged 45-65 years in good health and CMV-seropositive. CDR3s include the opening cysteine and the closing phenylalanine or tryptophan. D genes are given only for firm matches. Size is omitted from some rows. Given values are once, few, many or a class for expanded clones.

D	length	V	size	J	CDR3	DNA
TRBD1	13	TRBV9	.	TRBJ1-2	CASSAGQSYGYTF	TGTGCCAGCAGCGCGGGACAGAGCTATGGCTACACCTTC
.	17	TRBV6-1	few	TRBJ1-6	CASSELGRVSYNSPLHF	TGTGCCAGCAGTGAATTAGGTCGGGTCTCCTATAATTCACCCCTCCACTTT
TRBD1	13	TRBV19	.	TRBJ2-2	CASSTTGTGELFF	TGTGCCAGTAGTACGACAGGGACCGGGGAGCTGTTTTTT
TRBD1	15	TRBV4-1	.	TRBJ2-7	CASSPTGGADYEQYF	TGCGCCAGCAGTCCGACAGGGGGCGCTGACTACGAGCAGTACTTC
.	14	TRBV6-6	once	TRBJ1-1	CASTPREGNTEAFF	TGTGCCAGCACTCCAAGGGAGGGGAACACTGAAGCTTTCTTT
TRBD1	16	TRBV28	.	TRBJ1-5	CASSRPGGYSNQPQHF	TGTGCCAGCAGCCGACCAGGGGGCTATAGCAATCAGCCCCAGCATTTT
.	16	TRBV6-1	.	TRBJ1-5	CASSEWAQYSNQPQHF	TGTGCCAGCAGTGAATGGGCACAGTATAGCAATCAGCCCCAGCATTTT
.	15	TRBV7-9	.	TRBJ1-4	CASSHLLTGEEKLFF	TGTGCCAGCAGCCATCTATTGACGGGGGAGGAAAAACTGTTTTTT
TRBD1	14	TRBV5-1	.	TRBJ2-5	CASSARGRGETQYF	TGCGCCAGCAGCGCCAGGGGGCGCGGGGAGACCCAGTACTTC
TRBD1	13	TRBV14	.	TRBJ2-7	CASSWDSDYEQYF	TGTGCCAGCAGCTGGGACAGTGACTACGAGCAGTACTTC
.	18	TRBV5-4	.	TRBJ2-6	CASSFHLSLFAGANVLTF	TGTGCCAGCAGCTTCCACCTTAGCCTGTTCGCTGGGGCCAACGTCCTGACTTTC
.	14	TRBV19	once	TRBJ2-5	CASSSRWPRETQYF	TGTGCCAGTAGTTCCCGATGGCCGAGGGAGACCCAGTACTTC
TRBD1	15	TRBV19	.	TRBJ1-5	CASSLGQGNNQPQHF	TGTGCCAGTAGTTTGGGACAGGGGAACAATCAGCCCCAGCATTTT
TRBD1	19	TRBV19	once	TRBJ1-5	CASKGQGKVSHYGNQPQHF	TGTGCCAGTAAGGGACAGGGGAAGGTTTCTCACTACGGCAATCAGCCCCAGCATTTT
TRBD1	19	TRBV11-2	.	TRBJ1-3	CASSAGTGFTRFSGNTIYF	TGTGCCAGCAGCGCCGGGACAGGGTTTACCCGATTCTCTGGAAACACCATATATTTT
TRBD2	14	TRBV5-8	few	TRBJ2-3	CASSTNHGGDTQYF	TGTGCCAGCAGCACCAATCACGGGGGGGATACGCAGTATTTT
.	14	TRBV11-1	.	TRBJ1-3	CASSRTDIGNTIYF	TGTGCCAGCAGCCGGACAGATATTGGAAACACCATATATTTT
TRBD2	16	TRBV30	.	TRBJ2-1	CAWNMPGLAGNNEQFF	TGTGCCTGGAATATGCCGGGACTAGCGGGGAACAATGAGCAGTTCTTC
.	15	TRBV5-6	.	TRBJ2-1	CASSLEQGSYNEQFF	TGTGCCAGCAGCTTGGAACAGGGATCCTACAATGAGCAGTTCTTC
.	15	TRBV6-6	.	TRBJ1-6	CASSYSQIIESPLHF	TGTGCCAGCAGTTACTCGCAGATAATCGAATCACCCCTCCACTTT
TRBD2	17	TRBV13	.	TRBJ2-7	CASSLGLAGAVSYEQYF	TGTGCCAGCAGCTTAGGCTTAGCGGGGGCCGTCTCCTACGAGCAGTACTTC
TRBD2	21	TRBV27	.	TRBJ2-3	CASSSRVIAGGSHVGTDTQYF	TGTGCCAGCAGTTCCCGGGTAATAGCGGGGGGGAGTCATGTGGGCACAGATACGCAGTATTTT
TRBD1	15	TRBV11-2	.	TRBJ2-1	CASSRSIDRGNEQFF	TGTGCCAGCAGCCGCTCGATCGACAGGGGAAATGAGCAGTTCTTC
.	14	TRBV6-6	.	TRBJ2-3	CASSSTTSTDTQYF	TGTGCCAGCAGTTCAACGACTAGCACAGATACGCAGTATTTT
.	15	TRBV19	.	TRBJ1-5	CASSTRGGGGQPQHF	TGTGCCAGTAGTACCCGGGGGGGCGGTGGTCAGCCCCAGCATTTT
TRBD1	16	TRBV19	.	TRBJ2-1	CASSKPGTGTPNEQFF	TGTGCCAGTAGTAAGCCGGGGACAGGGACCCCCAATGAGCAGTTCTTC
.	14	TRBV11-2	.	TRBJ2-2	CASSPDRSAGELFF	TGTGCCAGCAGCCCCGACAGGAGTGCCGGGGAGCTGTTTTTT
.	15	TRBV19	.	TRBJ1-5	CASSSRPVGEEPQHF	TGTGCCAGTAGTTCTCGACCGGTCGGGGAGGAGCCCCAGCATTTT
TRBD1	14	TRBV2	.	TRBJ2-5	CASSGQGVGETQYF	TGTGCCAGCAGTGGACAGGGGGTAGGAGAGACCCAGTACTTC
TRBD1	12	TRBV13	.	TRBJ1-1	CASSPRDREAFF	TGTGCCAGCAGCCCGCGGGACAGGGAAGCTTTCTTT
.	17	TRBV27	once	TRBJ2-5	CASSLLGIGTPQETQYF	TGTGCCAGCAGTTTATTAGGTATTGGGACACCGCAAGAGACCCAGTACTTC
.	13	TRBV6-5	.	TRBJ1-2	CASSKQFNYGYTF	TGTGCCAGCAGTAAACAGTTTAACTATGGCTACACCTTC
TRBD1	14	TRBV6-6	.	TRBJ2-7	CASSYGQGAREQYF	TGTGCCAGCAGTTACGGACAGGGGGCGAGGGAGCAGTACTTC
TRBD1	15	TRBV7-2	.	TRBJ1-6	CASSLGTDLASPLHF	TGTGCCAGCAGCCTAGGGACAGACCTTGCTTCACCCCTCCACTTT
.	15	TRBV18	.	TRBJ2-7	CASSGAGRNSYEQYF	TGTGCCAGCTCAGGGGCCGGCAGGAACTCCTACGAGCAGTACTTC
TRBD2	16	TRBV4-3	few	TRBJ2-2	CASSPGLAGSTGELFF	TGCGCCAGCAGCCCGGGGCTAGCGGGGAGCACCGGGGAGCTGTTTTTT
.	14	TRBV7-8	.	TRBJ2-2	CASSLFQNTGELFF	TGTGCCAGCAGCTTATTCCAAAACACCGGGGAGCTGTTTTTT
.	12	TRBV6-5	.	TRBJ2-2	CAIRGNTGELFF	TGTGCCATTAGGGGGAACACCGGGGAGCTGTTTTTT
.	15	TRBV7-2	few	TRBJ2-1	CASSLEGTSYNEQFF	TGTGCCAGCAGCTTGGAGGGGACCTCCTACAATGAGCAGTTCTTC
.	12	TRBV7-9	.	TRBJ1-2	CASSFESYGYTF	TGTGCCAGCAGCTTTGAGAGTTATGGCTACACCTTC
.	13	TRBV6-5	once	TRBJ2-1	CASSSGLYNEQFF	TGTGCCAGCAGTTCGGGACTGTACAATGAGCAGTTCTTC
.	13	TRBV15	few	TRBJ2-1	CATSRGGENEQFF	TGTGCCACCAGCAGGGGCGGGGAGAATGAGCAGTTCTTC
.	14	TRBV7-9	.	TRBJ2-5	CASSQGGGEETQYF	TGTGCCAGCAGCCAAGGAGGGGGGGAGGAGACCCAGTACTTC
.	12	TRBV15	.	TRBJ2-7	CATSREAGRQYF	TGTGCCACCAGCAGAGAGGCAGGTAGGCAGTACTTC
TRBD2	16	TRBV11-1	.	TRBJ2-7	CASSLAGTSVSYEQYF	TGTGCCAGCAGCTTAGCGGGAACTAGCGTCTCCTACGAGCAGTACTTC
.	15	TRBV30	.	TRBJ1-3	CAWMQGPSSGNTIYF	TGTGCCTGGATGCAGGGGCCAAGCTCTGGAAACACCATATATTTT
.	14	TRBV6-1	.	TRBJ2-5	CAREPGHSPKTQYF	TGTGCCAGGGAACCGGGACACTCCCCAAAGACCCAGTACTTC
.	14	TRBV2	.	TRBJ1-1	CASSELRVNTEAFF	TGTGCCAGCAGTGAGCTCAGGGTGAACACTGAAGCTTTCTTT
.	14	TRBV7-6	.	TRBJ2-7	CASSLVAGSYEQYF	TGTGCCAGCAGCTTAGTGGCAGGCTCCTACGAGCAGTACTTC
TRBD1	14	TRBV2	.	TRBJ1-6	CASNLGQGVSPLHF	TGTGCCAGCAATCTGGGACAGGGGGTATCACCCCTCCACTTT
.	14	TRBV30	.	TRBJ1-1	CAWIFWGRDTEAFF	TGTGCCTGGATTTTTTGGGGGCGCGACACTGAAGCTTTCTTT
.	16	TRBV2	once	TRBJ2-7	CASRGPGGGSSYEQYF	TGTGCCAGCAGAGGGCCCGGGGGTGGTAGTTCCTACGAGCAGTACTTC